This T cell receptor (beta chain) was recovered during a study of T-cell reconstitution after alpha-beta-depleted transplantation in children. Overall study findings and caveats: There were reportedly several hundred expanded graft clones from which alpha-beta T cells came about two months after transplant.

Germline loops: CDR1 SGHTA, CDR2 FQGNSA. CDR3 length: 12 amino acids. V was trimmed by 4 bases and J by 4 bases, leaving 8 bases between them. On this clonotype: Its target is not known.

Researchers prepared the TCRbeta library using unique molecular identifiers, the study reports. TCRdb used MiXCR to reprocess the PCR reads, holding one entry per CDR3 protein. The sample has almost 250,000 distinct CDR3 sequences; about a quarter are singletons. Sample: PBMCs, taken before TCRalphabeta/CD19-depleted stem cell transplant. This chain links TRBV7-2 with TRBJ2-7; tentative D call: TRBD1 (5 bases). The receptor was isolated from a girl aged 2-10 years with Fanconi anemia, due to receive a stem cell transplant. CDR3 bases: TGTGCCAGCAGCTCCAGGGATTACGAGCAGTACTTC. Amino acids: CASSSRDYEQYF.